This T cell receptor beta chain emerged from a study of blood T cell repertoires in COVID-19 (dated by TCRdb to between 2020 and 2021). General notes on the study: Samples covering the acute and convalescent phases of COVID-19 were provided by collaborators in the United States, Italy and Spain. The prospective study material was composed of cDNA or gDNA derived from T cells, B-cell-depleted T cells, or PBMCs. Subjects who had been exposed to COVID-19, were actively infected with it, or had recovered from it provided the deeply sampled blood TCRbeta repertoires that made up the dataset. A freely available public database, intended as a resource for researchers studying the immune response to SARS-CoV-2, is where the repertoires were released. The samples were drawn from two sources: the first 160 participants of the ongoing ImmuneRACE study, and over 950 subjects contributed by 6 global collaborators. A de-identified subject ID, COVID-19 status, age in years and sex were almost always included in the sample metadata. Where available, HLA class I and class II types were taken from metadata supplied by the sample provider and were not determined by assay-based typing.

TCRbeta CDR3 regions were amplified from genomic DNA by means of the immunoSEQ Assay, a bias-controlled multiplex PCR. As for the authors' bioinformatics: Within the assay, amplification of reference gene primers was used to estimate how many nucleated cells each sample contained. Sequence reads were collapsed and filtered to measure the absolute abundance of every unique TCRbeta CDR3 rearrangement. For each sample, productive Simpson clonality was calculated as the square root of Simpson's diversity index over productive rearrangements. In TCRdb, the immuneACCESS table is reduced to in-frame sequences with V and J assigned. These tables do not hold every clone; where another copy was compared, an unresolved V gene accounts for under half, and the others remain unexplained. V, J and clone size were drawn from that table, and D and trimming were deduced from the DNA. The sample yields 200,000 to 250,000 clones; 75% to 90% were counted once. Roughly 2.7% of the sample goes to the ten largest clones.

Overall study outcomes, separate from this receptor: The quantity of clinical and demographic metadata differed by source and by participant and was supplied without curation.

Collaborating institutions collected whole blood in K2EDTA tubes following their own protocols. For TCRbeta analysis, collaborators shipped samples as frozen whole blood, isolated PBMCs, or DNA extracted from either of those sample types. This clone has a handful of counts. The antigen it recognizes is unknown. Base qualities are missing; no much larger clone stands one base away. Taken from cysteine to phenylalanine, the CDR3 has 16 residues. Only the CDR3 part of the read is kept: 48 bases, read in frame from the first base. Between the V and J ends, shortened by 0 bases and 7 bases respectively, the junction contains 15 bases. From the germline V gene, CDR1 is ENHRY and CDR2 is SYGVKD.

Specimen: peripheral blood. The V and J genes are TRBV10-3 and TRBJ2-2, and the D gene may be TRBD1, 5 bases matching. The TCR was taken from a woman in her 70s with active or convalescent COVID-19. The base sequence is TGTGCCATCAGTGAGTCGATAGGGGCACGTAGCGGGGAGCTGTTTTTT. It translates to CAISESIGARSGELFF.